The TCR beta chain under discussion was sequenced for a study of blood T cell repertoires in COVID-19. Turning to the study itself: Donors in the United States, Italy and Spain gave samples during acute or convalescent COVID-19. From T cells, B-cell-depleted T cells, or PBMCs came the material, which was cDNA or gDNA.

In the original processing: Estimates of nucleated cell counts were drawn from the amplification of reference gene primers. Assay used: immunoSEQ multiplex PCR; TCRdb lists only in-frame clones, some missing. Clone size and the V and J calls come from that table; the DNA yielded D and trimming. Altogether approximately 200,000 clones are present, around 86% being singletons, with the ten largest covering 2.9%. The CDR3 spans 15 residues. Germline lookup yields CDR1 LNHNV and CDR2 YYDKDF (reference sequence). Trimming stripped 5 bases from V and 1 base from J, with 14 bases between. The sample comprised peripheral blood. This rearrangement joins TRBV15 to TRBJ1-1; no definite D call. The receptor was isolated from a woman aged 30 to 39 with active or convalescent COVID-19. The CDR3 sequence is CATSVLRGKNTEAFF. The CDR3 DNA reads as TGTGCCACCAGCGTCCTTCGGGGTAAGAACACTGAAGCTTTCTTT.